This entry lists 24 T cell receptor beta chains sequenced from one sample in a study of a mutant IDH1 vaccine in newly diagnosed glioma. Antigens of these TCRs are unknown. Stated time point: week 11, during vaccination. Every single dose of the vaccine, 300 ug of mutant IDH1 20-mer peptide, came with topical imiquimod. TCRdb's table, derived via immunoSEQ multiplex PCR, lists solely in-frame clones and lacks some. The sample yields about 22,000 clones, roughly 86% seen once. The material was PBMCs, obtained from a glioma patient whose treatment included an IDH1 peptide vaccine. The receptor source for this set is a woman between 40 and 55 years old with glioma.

The CDR3 bases are TGCGCCAGCGGTTTAGGGACTGAAGCTTTCTTT. Residues: CASGLGTEAFF. The chain uses TRBV10-1 and TRBJ1-1; D remains unclear. V lost 8 bases and J lost 5, with 9 bases in between. In germline, CDR1 is WNHNN, CDR2 SYGVQD (reference sequence). The CDR3 runs to 11 residues.

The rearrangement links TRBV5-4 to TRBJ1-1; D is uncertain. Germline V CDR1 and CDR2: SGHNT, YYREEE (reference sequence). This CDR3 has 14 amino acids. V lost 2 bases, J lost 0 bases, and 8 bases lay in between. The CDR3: CASSLGTLNTEAFF. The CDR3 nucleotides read TGTGCCAGCAGCTTAGGAACGTTGAACACTGAAGCTTTCTTT.

The CDR3: CASSKEGTSGRAVRDTGELFF. CDR3 DNA sequence: TGTGCCAGCAGCAAAGAGGGGACTAGCGGGAGGGCCGTTCGGGACACCGGGGAGCTGTTTTTT. The chain uses TRBV21-1 and TRBJ2-2; TRBD2, as called in the table, went unchecked against the DNA. TRBV21-1 is a pseudogene locus. The CDR3 has 21 amino acids.

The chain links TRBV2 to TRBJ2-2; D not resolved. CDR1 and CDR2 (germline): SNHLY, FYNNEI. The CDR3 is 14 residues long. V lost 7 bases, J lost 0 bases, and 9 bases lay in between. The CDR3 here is CASKDRANTGELFF. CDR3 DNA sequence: TGTGCCAGCAAGGACCGCGCGAACACCGGGGAGCTGTTTTTT.

This chain's CDR3 is CASSQGLAGGIQETQYF. The CDR3 nucleotides are TGTGCCAGCAGCCAAGGTCTTGCGGGGGGGATCCAAGAGACCCAGTACTTC. The chain is built from TRBV4-2 and TRBJ2-5; 9 nucleotides agree with TRBD2. The CDR3 is made up of 17 amino acids. Looked up from germline, CDR1 is LGHNA and CDR2 is YNFKEQ. The J segment lost 1 base and the V segment lost 1 base, leaving 7 bases of the junction unmatched.

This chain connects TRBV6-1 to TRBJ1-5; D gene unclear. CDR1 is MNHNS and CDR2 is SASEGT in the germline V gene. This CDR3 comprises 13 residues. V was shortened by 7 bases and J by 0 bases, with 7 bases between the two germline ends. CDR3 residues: CASTGFSNQPQHF. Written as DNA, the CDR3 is TGTGCCAGCACGGGTTTTAGCAATCAGCCCCAGCATTTT.

The CDR3 nucleotides read TGCGCCAGCAGCTTTGGGGGGGGAGAAGAGACCCAGTACTTC. Translating gives CASSFGGGEETQYF. The chain joins TRBV10-2 to TRBJ2-5; the match to TRBD2 covers 7 bases. CDR3 length equals 14 residues. In germline, CDR1 is WSHSY, CDR2 SAAADI. The J segment lost 3 bases and the V segment lost 6 bases, leaving 7 bases of the junction unmatched.

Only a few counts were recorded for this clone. This CDR3 is CASRATGGRTEAFF. The CDR3 DNA reads as TGTGCCAGCAGGGCCACAGGGGGCCGCACTGAAGCTTTCTTT. This sequence joins TRBV2 and TRBJ1-1, with 9 positions matching TRBD1. V was pared by 6 bases and J by 4 bases, with 6 bases of the junction left unmatched. CDR1 and CDR2 from the germline V gene are SNHLY and FYNNEI. CDR3 length: 14 amino acids.

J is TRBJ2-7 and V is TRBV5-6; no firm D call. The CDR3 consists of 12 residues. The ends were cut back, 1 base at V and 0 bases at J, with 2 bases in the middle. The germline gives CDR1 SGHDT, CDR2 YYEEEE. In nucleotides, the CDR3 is TGTGCCAGCAGCTTGAGCTCCTACGAGCAGTACTTC. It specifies CASSLSSYEQYF.

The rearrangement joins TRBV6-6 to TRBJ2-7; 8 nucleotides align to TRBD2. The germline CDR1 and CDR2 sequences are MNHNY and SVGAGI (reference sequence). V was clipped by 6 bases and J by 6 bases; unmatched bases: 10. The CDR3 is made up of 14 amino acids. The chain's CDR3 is CASREQRERGEQYF. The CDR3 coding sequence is TGTGCCAGCAGGGAGCAGCGGGAGAGGGGCGAGCAGTACTTC.

The DNA of the CDR3 is TGCGCCAGCAGCTTGGTTTCCGAGACCTACGAGCAGTACTTC. Translated, it gives CASSLVSETYEQYF. This chain connects TRBV5-1 to TRBJ2-7, with D hard to call. The CDR3 has 14 amino acids. Germline V lookup: CDR1 SGHRS, CDR2 YFSETQ. V was trimmed by 0 bases and J by 2 bases, leaving 9 bases between them.

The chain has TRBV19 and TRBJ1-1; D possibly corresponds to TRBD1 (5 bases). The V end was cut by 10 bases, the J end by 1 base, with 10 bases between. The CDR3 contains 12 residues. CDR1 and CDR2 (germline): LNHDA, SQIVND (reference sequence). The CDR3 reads CATKRGNTEAFF. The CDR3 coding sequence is TGTGCCACCAAGAGGGGGAACACTGAAGCTTTCTTT.

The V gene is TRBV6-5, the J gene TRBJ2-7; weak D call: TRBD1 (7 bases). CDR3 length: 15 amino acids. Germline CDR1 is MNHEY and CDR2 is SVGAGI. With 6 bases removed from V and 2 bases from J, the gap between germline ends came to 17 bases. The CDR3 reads CASSPRDRPTYEQYF. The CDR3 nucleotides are TGTGCCAGCAGCCCGCGGGACAGACCAACCTACGAGCAGTACTTC.

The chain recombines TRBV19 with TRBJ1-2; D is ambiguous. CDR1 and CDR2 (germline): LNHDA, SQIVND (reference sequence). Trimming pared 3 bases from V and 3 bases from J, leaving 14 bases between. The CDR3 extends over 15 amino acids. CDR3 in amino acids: CASSINRVDDYGYTF. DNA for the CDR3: TGTGCCAGTAGTATTAATAGGGTCGACGACTATGGCTACACCTTC.

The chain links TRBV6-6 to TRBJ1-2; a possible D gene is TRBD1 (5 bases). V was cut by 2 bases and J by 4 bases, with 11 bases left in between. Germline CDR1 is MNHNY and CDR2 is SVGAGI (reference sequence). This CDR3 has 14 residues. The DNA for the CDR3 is TGTGCCAGCAGTTACGCCGACAGAGGCTATGGCTACACCTTC. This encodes CASSYADRGYGYTF.

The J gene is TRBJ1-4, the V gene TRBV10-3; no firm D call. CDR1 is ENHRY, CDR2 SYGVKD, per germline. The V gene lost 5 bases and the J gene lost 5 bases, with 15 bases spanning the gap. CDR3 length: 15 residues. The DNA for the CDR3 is TGTGCCATCAGTCCGACCAGTGGTTCCAATGAAAAACTGTTTTTT. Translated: CAISPTSGSNEKLFF.

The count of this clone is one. CDR3 residues: CASSLGDGEDTEAFF. The CDR3 bases are TGTGCCAGCAGCTTAGGTGACGGGGAGGACACTGAAGCTTTCTTT. This rearrangement joins TRBV7-9 to TRBJ1-1; no firm D call. Germline CDR1 reads SEHNR; CDR2 reads FQNEAQ (reference sequence). The V end lost 1 base, the J end lost 3 bases, and 12 bases lay between the germline ends. CDR3 length: 15 amino acids. The variable domain in full, with the rest retrieved from reference TRBV7-9 and TRBJ1-1, is DTGVSQNPRHKITKRGQNVTFRCDPISEHNRLYWYRQTLGQGPEFLTYFQNEAQLEKSRLLSDRFSAERPKGSFSTLEIQRTEQGDSAMYLCASSLGDGEDTEAFFGQGTRLTVV.

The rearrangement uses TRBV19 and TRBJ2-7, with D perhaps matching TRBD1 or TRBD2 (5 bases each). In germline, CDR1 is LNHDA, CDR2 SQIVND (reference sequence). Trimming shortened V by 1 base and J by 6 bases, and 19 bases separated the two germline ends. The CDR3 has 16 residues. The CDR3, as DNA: TGTGCCAGTAGTATAGTTGAGGGGCGGGCTCCTGGCGAGCAGTACTTC. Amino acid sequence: CASSIVEGRAPGEQYF.

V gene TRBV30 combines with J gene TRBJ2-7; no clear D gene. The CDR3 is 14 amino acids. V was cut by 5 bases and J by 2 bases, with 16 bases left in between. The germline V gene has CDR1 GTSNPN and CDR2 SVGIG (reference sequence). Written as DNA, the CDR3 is TGTGCCTGGGCCCCGGTCCCGAATCCCTACGAGCAGTACGTC. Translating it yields CAWAPVPNPYEQYV.

CDR3: CASSYKFGEQYF. The CDR3 bases are TGCGCCAGCAGCTATAAGTTTGGGGAGCAGTACTTC. The rearrangement joins TRBV5-1 to TRBJ2-7, with D uncertain. Germline-derived CDR1 and CDR2 are SGHRS and YFSETQ. Trimming left V 3 bases short and J 7 bases short, with 11 bases between. This CDR3 region has 12 residues.

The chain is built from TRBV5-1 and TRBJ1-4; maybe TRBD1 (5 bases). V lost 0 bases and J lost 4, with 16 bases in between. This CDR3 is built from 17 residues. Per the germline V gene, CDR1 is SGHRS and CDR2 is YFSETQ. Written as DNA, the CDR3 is TGCGCCAGCAGCTTGGCGGCAGGGCCCGGCGGTAATGAAAAACTGTTTTTT. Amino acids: CASSLAAGPGGNEKLFF.

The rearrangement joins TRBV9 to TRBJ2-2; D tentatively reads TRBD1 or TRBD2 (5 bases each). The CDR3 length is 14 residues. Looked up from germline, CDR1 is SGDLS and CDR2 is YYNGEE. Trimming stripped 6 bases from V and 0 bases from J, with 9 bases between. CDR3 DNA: TGTGCCAGCACCGGGACGGCGAACACCGGGGAGCTGTTTTTT. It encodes CASTGTANTGELFF.

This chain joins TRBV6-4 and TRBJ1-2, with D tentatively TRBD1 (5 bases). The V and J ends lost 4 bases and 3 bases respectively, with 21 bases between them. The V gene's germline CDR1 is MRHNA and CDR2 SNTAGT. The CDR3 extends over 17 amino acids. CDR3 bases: TGTGCCAGCAGTGCGTCACCTACAGGTGCCTGGGACTATGGCTACACCTTC. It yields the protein CASSASPTGAWDYGYTF.

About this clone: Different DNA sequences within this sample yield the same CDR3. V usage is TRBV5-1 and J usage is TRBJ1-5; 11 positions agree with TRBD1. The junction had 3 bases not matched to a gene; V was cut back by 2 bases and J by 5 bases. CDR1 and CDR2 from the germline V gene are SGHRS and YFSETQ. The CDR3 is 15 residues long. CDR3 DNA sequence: TGCGCCAGCAGCTTAAGGACAGGGGGCGATCAGCCCCAGCATTTT. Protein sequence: CASSLRTGGDQPQHF.